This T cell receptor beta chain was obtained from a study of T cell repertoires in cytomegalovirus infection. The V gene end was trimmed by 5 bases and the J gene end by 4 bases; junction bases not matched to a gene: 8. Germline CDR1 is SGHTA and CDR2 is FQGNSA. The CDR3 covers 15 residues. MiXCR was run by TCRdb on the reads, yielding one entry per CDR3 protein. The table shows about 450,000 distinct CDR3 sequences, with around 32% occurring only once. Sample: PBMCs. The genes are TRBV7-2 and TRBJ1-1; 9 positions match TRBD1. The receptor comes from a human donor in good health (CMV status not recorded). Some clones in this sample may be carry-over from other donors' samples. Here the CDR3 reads CASSQRQGGSTEAFF. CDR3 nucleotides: TGTGCCAGCAGCCAACGACAGGGGGGTTCCACTGAAGCTTTCTTT.